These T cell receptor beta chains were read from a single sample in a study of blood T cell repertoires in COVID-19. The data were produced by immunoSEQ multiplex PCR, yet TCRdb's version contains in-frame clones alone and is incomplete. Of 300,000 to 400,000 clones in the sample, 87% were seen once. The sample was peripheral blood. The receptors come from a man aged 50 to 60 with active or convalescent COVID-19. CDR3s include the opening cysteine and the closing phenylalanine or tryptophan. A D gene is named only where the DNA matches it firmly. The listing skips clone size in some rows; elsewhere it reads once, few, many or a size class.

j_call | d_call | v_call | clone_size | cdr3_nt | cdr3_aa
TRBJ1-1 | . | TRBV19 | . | TGTGCCAGTAGTATGGCGGGGGGGAACACTGAAGCTTTCTTT | CASSMAGGNTEAFF
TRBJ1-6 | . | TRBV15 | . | TGTGCCACCAGCAGAGATCCCCAGGGTAATTCACCCCTCCACTTT | CATSRDPQGNSPLHF
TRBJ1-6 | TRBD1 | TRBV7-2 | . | TGTGCCAGCAGCTTATTTCGGGACAGGACATATTCACCCCTCCACTTT | CASSLFRDRTYSPLHF
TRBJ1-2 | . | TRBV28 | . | TGTGCCTCCATTCCCGGGGGAATGGGGTATGGCTACACCTTC | CASIPGGMGYGYTF
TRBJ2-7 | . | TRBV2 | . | TGTGCCAGCAAGGGGGAGTACGAGCAGTACTTC | CASKGEYEQYF
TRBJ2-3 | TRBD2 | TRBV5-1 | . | TGCGCCAGCAGCGGAACTAGCGGGGGGACAGATACGCAGTATTTT | CASSGTSGGTDTQYF
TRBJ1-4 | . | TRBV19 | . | TGTGCCAGTAGTACAACAGGGAGTTCAGATGAAAAACTGTTTTTT | CASSTTGSSDEKLFF
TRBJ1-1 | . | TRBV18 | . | TGTGCCAGCTCACCGGAAGACGGGGCTGAAGCTTTCTTT | CASSPEDGAEAFF
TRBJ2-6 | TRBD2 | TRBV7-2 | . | TGTGCCAGCAGCTCTAGCGGGGGGACATACCTCTCTGGGGCCAACGTCCTGACTTTC | CASSSSGGTYLSGANVLTF
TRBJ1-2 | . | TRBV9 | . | TGTGCCAGCTCTAAGAAAGTAGAATATGGCTACACCTTC | CASSKKVEYGYTF
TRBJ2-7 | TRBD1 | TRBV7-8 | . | TGTGCCAGCAGCTTAGTCTCAGGGGGCCTCTCCTACGAGCAGTACTTC | CASSLVSGGLSYEQYF
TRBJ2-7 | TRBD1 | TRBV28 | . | TGTGCCAGCAGTCCGTCGACAGGGTCCTACGAGCAGTACTTC | CASSPSTGSYEQYF
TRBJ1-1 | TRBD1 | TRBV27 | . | TGTGCCAGCAGTACCCGACAGGGAGGCACTGAAGCTTTCTTT | CASSTRQGGTEAFF
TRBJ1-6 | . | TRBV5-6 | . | TGTGCCAGCAGCTGGAGGAGGGCCGGCTATAATTCACCCCTCCACTTT | CASSWRRAGYNSPLHF
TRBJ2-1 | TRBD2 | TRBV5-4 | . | TGTGCCAGCAGCGAAAGACTAGCGGGACTATACAATGAGCAGTTCTTC | CASSERLAGLYNEQFF
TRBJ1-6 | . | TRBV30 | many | TGTGCCTGGAGTGTACCCCTCGGGCAGGGCCTGAATTATAATTCACCCCTCCACTTT | CAWSVPLGQGLNYNSPLHF
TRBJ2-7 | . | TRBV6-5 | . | TGTGCCAGCAGCCTGTTCGCAGGGTCCTACGAGCAGTACTTC | CASSLFAGSYEQYF
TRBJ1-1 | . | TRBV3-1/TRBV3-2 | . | TGTGCCAGCAGCCAAGATACAGGGTTAACTGAAGCTTTCTTT | CASSQDTGLTEAFF
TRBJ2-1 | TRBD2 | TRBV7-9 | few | TGTGCCAGCAGCTCCTTAGCGGGGTCCTACAATGAGCAGTTCTTC | CASSSLAGSYNEQFF
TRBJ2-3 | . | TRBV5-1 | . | TGCGCCAGCAGGAGCCTCGCGGCCAGCACAGATACGCAGTATTTT | CASRSLAASTDTQYF
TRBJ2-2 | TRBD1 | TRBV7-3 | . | TGTGCCAGCAGCGGGACAGGGGAGGGACTAAACGGGGAGCTGTTTTTT | CASSGTGEGLNGELFF
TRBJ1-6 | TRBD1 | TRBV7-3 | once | TGTGCCAGCAGCTTAAGACAGGGTAGCTCCTATAATTCACCCCTCCACTTT | CASSLRQGSSYNSPLHF
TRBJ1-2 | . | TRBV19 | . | TGTGCCAGTAGTACCGAACAGGACATCAGGGGCTACACCTTC | CASSTEQDIRGYTF
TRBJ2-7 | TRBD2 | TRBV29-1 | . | TGCAGCGTTGCAGCGGGACCCTACGAGCAGTACTTC | CSVAAGPYEQYF
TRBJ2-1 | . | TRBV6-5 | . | TGTGCCAGCAGGCTGAATGAGTACAATGAGCAGTTCTTC | CASRLNEYNEQFF
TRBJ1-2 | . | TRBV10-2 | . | TGCGCCAGCAGTGAGGGGAGCCCAGTACCTGGCTACACCTTC | CASSEGSPVPGYTF
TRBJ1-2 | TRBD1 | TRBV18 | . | TGTGCCAGCTCACCACTGGACAGGGGGGCCTATGGCTACACCTTC | CASSPLDRGAYGYTF
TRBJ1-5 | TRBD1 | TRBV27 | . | TGTGCCAGCAGTTTATACGGACAGGGGTATCAGCCCCAGCATTTT | CASSLYGQGYQPQHF
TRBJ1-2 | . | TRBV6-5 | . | TGTGCCAGCAGCACCACAGGGAACTATGGCTACACCTTC | CASSTTGNYGYTF
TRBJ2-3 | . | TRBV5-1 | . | TGCGCCAGCAGCACCGATGGAGCTGCAGATACGCAGTATTTT | CASSTDGAADTQYF
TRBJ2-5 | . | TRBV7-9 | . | TGTGCCAGCAGCTTTCAGGACATAGAGACCCAGTACTTC | CASSFQDIETQYF
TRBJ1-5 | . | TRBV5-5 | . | TGTGCCAGCAGCTTGGTCCGGGGAGTATATCAGCCCCAGCATTTT | CASSLVRGVYQPQHF
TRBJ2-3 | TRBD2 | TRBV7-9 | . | TGTGCCAGCAGCTTAGCGGGCAGCGGGGAGGCTCATACGCAGTATTTT | CASSLAGSGEAHTQYF
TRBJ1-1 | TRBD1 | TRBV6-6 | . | TGTGCCAGCAGCCCAACAGGGGTCGGCACTGAAGCTTTCTTT | CASSPTGVGTEAFF
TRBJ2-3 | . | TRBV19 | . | TGTGCCAGTAGTGTTCTACAGGGACCAGATACGCAGTATTTT | CASSVLQGPDTQYF
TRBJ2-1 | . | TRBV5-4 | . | TGTGCCAGCAGCTCTGGAGGGGGGGTCTTCAATGAGCAGTTCTTC | CASSSGGGVFNEQFF
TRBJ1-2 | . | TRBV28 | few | TGTGCCAGCCTGGGTTCAGGACATCTTAACTATGGCTACACCTTC | CASLGSGHLNYGYTF
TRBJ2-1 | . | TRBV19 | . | TGTGCCAGTAGTATAGATCAACTATCGGGATACAATGAGCAGTTCTTC | CASSIDQLSGYNEQFF
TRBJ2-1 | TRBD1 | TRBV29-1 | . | TGCAGCGTTGAAGGACAGGGGCTCGACACTGAGCAGTTCTTC | CSVEGQGLDTEQFF
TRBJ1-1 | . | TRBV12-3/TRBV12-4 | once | TGTGCCAGCAGTCCTGTGGGGCTGGTTCCATTCTTT | CASSPVGLVPFF
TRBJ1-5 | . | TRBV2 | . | TGTGCCAGCAGGGCCTGGGAGTCCGGTAATCAGCCCCAGCATTTT | CASRAWESGNQPQHF
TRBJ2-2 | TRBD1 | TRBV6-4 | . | TGTGCCAGCAGTCTTCAACCGGGACAGGGGAGGGCCGGGGAGCTGTTTTTT | CASSLQPGQGRAGELFF
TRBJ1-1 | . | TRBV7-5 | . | TGTGCCAGAAGCTCGTGGGACGGGGGACACACTGAAGCTTTCTTT | CARSSWDGGHTEAFF
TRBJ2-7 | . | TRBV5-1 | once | TGCGCCAGCAGCGCCGCCGTCGGAGGGACAGCGGATAACGAGCAGTACTTC | CASSAAVGGTADNEQYF
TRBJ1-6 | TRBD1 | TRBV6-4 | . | TGTGCCAACAAGTTCCGGGACAGCAATAATTCACCCCTCCACTTT | CANKFRDSNNSPLHF
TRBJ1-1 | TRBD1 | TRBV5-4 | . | TGTGCCAGCAGCCGGGACAGGGGAACGAACACTGAAGCTTTCTTT | CASSRDRGTNTEAFF
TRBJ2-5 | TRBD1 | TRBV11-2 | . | TGTGCCAGCAGCCGTTTACAGGGGGCAGGGGAGACCCAGTACTTC | CASSRLQGAGETQYF
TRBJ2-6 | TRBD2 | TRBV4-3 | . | TGCGCCAGCAGCCAAGCCGGGGGGGGCTCTGGGGCCAACGTCCTGACTTTC | CASSQAGGGSGANVLTF
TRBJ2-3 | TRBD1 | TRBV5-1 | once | TGCGCCAGCAGTACCGCGGGACAGGGGATCAGAAATACGCAGTATTTT | CASSTAGQGIRNTQYF